The 5 T cell receptor beta chains reported below all come from one sample, sequenced in a study of blood T cell repertoires in COVID-19. Assay: immunoSEQ multiplex PCR; the TCRdb copy retains only in-frame clones and omits some. Among about 53,000 clones listed, 86% were seen once. Sample: peripheral blood. The source is a man between 65 and 80 years old with active COVID-19.

The chain employs TRBV12-3 or TRBV12-4 and TRBJ1-1; 9 nucleotides agree with TRBD1. CDR3 length equals 11 residues. V dropped 7 bases and J dropped 14; count of bases not matched to a gene: 8. The CDR3 region is CASKLGDRAFF. CDR3 nucleotides: TGTGCCAGCAAACTGGGGGACAGGGCATTCTTT.

The CDR3 sequence is CASSQADNRYNEQFF. CDR3 in DNA: TGCGCCAGCAGCCAAGCGGACAATAGGTACAATGAGCAGTTCTTC. The rearrangement uses TRBV4-1 and TRBJ2-1; D perhaps matches TRBD1 (5 bases). CDR1 and CDR2 (germline): MGHRA, YSYEKL. This CDR3 region has 15 residues. Trimming pared 1 base from V and 4 bases from J, leaving 11 bases between.

The V gene is TRBV12-3 or TRBV12-4, the J gene TRBJ2-5, with TRBD2 matching over 9 bases. This CDR3 region has 13 residues. V dropped 7 bases and J dropped 4; count of bases not matched to a gene: 4. The CDR3 nucleotides are TGTGCCAGCAAGGCGGGGGGGCTAGAGACCCAGTACTTC. This gives the protein CASKAGGLETQYF.

Regarding this clone: Additional DNA sequences in this sample encode the identical CDR3. This rearrangement joins TRBV6-5 to TRBJ1-1, with 7 bases aligning to TRBD1. The germline gives CDR1 MNHEY, CDR2 SVGAGI. The CDR3 is 13 amino acids. V lost 4 bases, J lost 5 bases, and 4 bases stayed unmatched. CDR3 in DNA: TGTGCCAGCAGTTCAGCAGGGGGTACTGAAGCTTTCTTT. Amino acid sequence: CASSSAGGTEAFF.

This clone was observed a single time. The genes are TRBV19 and TRBJ1-2; D uncertain. V was cut by 6 bases and J by 0 bases, with 11 bases left in between. CDR1 is LNHDA, CDR2 SQIVND, per germline (reference sequence). This CDR3 contains 14 residues. The CDR3 DNA follows: TGTGCCAGTAGAGAAGTGGCCGCTAACTATGGCTACACCTTC. Its translation is CASREVAANYGYTF.